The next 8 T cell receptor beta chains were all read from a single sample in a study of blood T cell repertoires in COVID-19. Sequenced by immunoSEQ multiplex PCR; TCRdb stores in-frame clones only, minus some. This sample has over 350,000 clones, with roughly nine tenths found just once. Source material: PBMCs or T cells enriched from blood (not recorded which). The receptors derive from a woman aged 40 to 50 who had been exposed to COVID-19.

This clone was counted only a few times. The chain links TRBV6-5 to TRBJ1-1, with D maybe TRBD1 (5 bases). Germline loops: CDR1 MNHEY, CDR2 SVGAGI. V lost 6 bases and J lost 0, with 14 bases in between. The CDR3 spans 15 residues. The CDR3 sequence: CASSWGRTLNTEAFF. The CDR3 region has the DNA TGTGCCAGCAGCTGGGGCCGCACCCTGAACACTGAAGCTTTCTTT.

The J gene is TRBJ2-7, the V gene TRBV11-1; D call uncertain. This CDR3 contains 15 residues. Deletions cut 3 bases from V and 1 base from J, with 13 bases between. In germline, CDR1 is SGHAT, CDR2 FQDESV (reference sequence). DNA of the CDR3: TGTGCCAGCAGCTTTCGCCCAGGTTTTTCCTACGAGCAGTACTTC. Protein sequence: CASSFRPGFSYEQYF. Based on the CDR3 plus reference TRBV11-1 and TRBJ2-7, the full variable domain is EAEVAQSPRYKITEKSQAVAFWCDPISGHATLYWYRQILGQGPELLVQFQDESVVDDSQLPKDRFSAERLKGVDSTLKIQPAELGDSAMYLCASSFRPGFSYEQYFGPGTRLTVT.

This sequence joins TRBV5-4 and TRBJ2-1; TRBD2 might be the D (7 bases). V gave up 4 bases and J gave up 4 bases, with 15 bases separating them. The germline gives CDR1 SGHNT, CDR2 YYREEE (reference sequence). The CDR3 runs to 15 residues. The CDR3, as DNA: TGTGCCAGCAGCCTCGTGCGGGGGCTTTACAATGAGCAGTTCTTC. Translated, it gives CASSLVRGLYNEQFF.

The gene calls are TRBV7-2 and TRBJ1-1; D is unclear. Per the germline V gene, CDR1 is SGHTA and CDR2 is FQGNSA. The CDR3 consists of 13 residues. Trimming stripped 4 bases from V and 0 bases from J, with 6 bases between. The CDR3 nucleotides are TGTGCCAGCAGCTCCGGGATGAACACTGAAGCTTTCTTT. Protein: CASSSGMNTEAFF.

CDR3 loop: CASSSSGRVGHEQYF. For the CDR3, the DNA is TGTGCCAGCAGTTCAAGCGGGAGGGTAGGGCACGAGCAGTACTTC. The chain couples TRBV6-6 to TRBJ2-7, with 10 positions matching TRBD2. Germline V gene lookup returns CDR1 MNHNY and CDR2 SVGAGI (reference sequence). This CDR3 spans 15 amino acids. Losses at the gene ends were 4 bases for V and 5 bases for J; bases not matched to a gene: 8.

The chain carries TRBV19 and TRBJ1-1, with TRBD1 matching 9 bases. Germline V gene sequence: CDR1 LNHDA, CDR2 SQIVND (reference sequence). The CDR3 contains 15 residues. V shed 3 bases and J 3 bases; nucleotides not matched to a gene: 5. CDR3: CASSIMGQGDTEAFF. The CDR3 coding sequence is TGTGCCAGTAGTATCATGGGACAGGGAGACACTGAAGCTTTCTTT.

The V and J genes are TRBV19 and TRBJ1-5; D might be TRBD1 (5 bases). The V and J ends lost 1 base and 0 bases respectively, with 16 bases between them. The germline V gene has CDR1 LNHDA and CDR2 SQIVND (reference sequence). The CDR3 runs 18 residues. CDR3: CASSIGWRGTYSNQPQHF. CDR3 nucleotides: TGTGCCAGTAGTATAGGATGGAGGGGCACCTATAGCAATCAGCCCCAGCATTTT.

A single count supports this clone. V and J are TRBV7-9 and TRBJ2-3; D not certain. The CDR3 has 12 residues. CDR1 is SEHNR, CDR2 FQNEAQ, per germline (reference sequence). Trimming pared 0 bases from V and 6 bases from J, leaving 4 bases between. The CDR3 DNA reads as TGTGCCAGCAGCTTAGCCAGGGATACGCAGTATTTT. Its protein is CASSLARDTQYF.